This entry features one T cell receptor beta chain sequence. The antigen this receptor binds is unknown. Base qualities are not provided; no much larger clone lies one nucleotide away. These data are taken from a study of vaccination and CD4 T cells after COVID-19 (dated by TCRdb to 2022 to 2024). Regarding the research as a whole: The convalescent cohort comprised six males and four females, including two Hispanic individuals, seven Caucasians, two Asians and one multiracial person. Participants got two doses of the Pfizer-BioNTech BNT162b2 vaccine (n=8) or two doses of the Moderna mRNA-1273 vaccine (n=2). Post-COVID blood samples were collected from convalescent patients a median of roughly 100 days after diagnosis, with a range of roughly 35 to 170 days. Post-vaccine blood samples were taken a median of roughly 72 days after the second vaccine dose, with a range of roughly 13 to 250 days. Overlapping spike peptide pools from SARS-CoV-2 and from the common cold coronaviruses HCoV-NL63, HCoV-OC43 and HCoV-229E were used as culture stimuli. Control cultures used a CEFX viral epitope pool as positive control, an HIV-1 Nef peptide pool as negative control, or no peptide. In around nine COVID-19 convalescent patients and 4 infection-naive healthy vaccine recipients, the spike-specific CD4+ TCR repertoire before mRNA vaccination was compared with the repertoire after mRNA vaccination. Results and caveats for the whole study, not just this receptor: Although the median number of SARS-CoV-2-reactive clonotypes went up from roughly 22 after infection to more than 30 after vaccination, the increase was not significant. In convalescent patients, a median approximately 90% of post-vaccine SARS-CoV-2-reactive clones were detected only after vaccination, suggesting vaccine-specific priming. In convalescent patients, nearly all vaccine-specific clones (304 of 307) were found to be mono-reactive for SARS-CoV-2 spike rather than cross-reactive with common cold coronaviruses. The number of convalescent patients in the study was relatively small, and the study did not examine early timepoints following natural infection.

This specimen's treatment or condition label, interpreted: roughly 10-day PBMC culture with coronavirus spike peptide pools or control peptides (ViraFEST assay). The ViraFEST assay was used in the study, in which antigen-specific T cells were expanded with peptide pools and expanded clonotypes were subsequently identified by TCR sequencing. The absence of prior SARS-CoV-2 infection in healthy vaccine recipients was confirmed by negative nucleocapsid antibody tests before and after vaccination. PBMCs were cultured at under 2.5 million per well in IMDM supplemented with around 5.5% human AB serum and about 9.6 IU/ml IL-2, with 10 ug/ml peptide pools added. On days 3 and 7, half of the culture medium was replaced with fresh IL-2-containing medium. CD4+ T cells were isolated after less than twelve days of culture through negative selection using the EasySep CD4+ T cell isolation kit. Ficoll-Paque Plus gradient centrifugation was used to isolate PBMCs from whole blood, and the isolated PBMCs were then either used fresh or cryopreserved at -140C. In general, triplicate wells were set up for every culture condition.

The library relied on PCR. DNA from cultured CD4+ T cells was subjected to TCR sequencing with the Oncomine TCR Beta short-read assay at the Johns Hopkins FTIC core. Genomic DNA was extracted from the cultured CD4+ T cells with the QIAamp micro DNA kit. Oncomine TCR Beta libraries from cultured CD4+ T cells were pooled with unique dual indexes and sequenced on an Illumina iSeq 100. The original pipeline was this. Non-productive sequences were removed, and CDR3s not starting with C, not ending with F or W, or shorter than 7 amino acids were discarded. Antigen-specific clonotypes were identified using the MANAFEST web application through comparison of peptide-stimulated wells with reference and other culture wells. For a clone to be called positive, the clone needed an FDR below 0.05, an odds ratio above 5, and a productive frequency above 0.1% in at least two of three replicate wells. A clonotype counted as cross-reactive if it showed significant expansion both in the SARS-CoV-2 spike wells and in at least one common cold coronavirus spike condition. CDR3 homology was assessed with Levenshtein distances (stringdist) and unrooted phylogenetic trees (ape) in R version 3.6.1. TCRdb passed the public sequencing reads through fastp at Q25 and MiXCR, retaining productive beta sequences. Under each unique CDR3 protein, matching rows form one entry showing the most common genes and DNA. None of the V and J calls come from the authors' own analysis; TCRdb made them. The sample table lists 15,000 to 20,000 distinct CDR3 sequences, 45% of them with a count of one. The top ten constitute roughly a fifth of the sample.

CDR1 and CDR2 are drawn from the germline V gene (reference sequence): SSHAT, FNYEAQ. From cysteine to phenylalanine, the CDR3 is 16 amino acids long. Only the CDR3 DNA is retained, 48 bases long and in frame from the first base. V loses 5 bases at its end and J loses 5 bases; junction bases beyond the gene matches: 7. The V and J segments used are TRBV7-7 and TRBJ2-5; the junction holds 14 bases that match TRBD2. Sequences were derived from CD4+ T cells from blood, cultured in vitro, sampled before SARS-CoV-2 vaccination. The receptor was isolated from a human donor who received a COVID-19 vaccine. The DNA reads as follows: TGTGCCAGCAGCCCCAGACTAGCGGGGGGGGGTGAGACCCAGTACTTC. The resulting protein is CASSPRLAGGGETQYF.